Each of the 24 T cell receptor beta chains below was sequenced from the same sample in a study of OX40 agonist ivuxolimab in advanced cancers. The data were produced by immunoSEQ multiplex PCR, yet TCRdb's version contains in-frame clones alone and is incomplete. The sample includes around 41,000 clones, around 89% of them seen just once. Sequencing used CD4+ or CD8+ T cells sorted from blood, obtained in a trial of the OX40 agonist ivuxolimab. The source is an adult with an advanced solid tumor such as melanoma, head and neck, liver or kidney cancer.

This chain connects TRBV5-5 to TRBJ2-1; possibly TRBD2 for D (6 bases). This CDR3 has 16 residues. In germline, CDR1 is SGHKS, CDR2 YYEKEE (reference sequence). Trimming shortened V by 0 bases and J by 0 bases, and 10 bases separated the two germline ends. CDR3 nucleotide sequence: TGTGCCAGCAGCTTGGGGCGGGGAAACTCCTACAATGAGCAGTTCTTC. This translates into CASSLGRGNSYNEQFF. The full variable domain, its missing parts supplied by reference TRBV5-5 and TRBJ2-1, is DAGVTQSPTHLIKTRGQQVTLRCSPISGHKSVSWYQQVLGQGPQFIFQYYEKEERGRGNFPDRFSARQFPNYSSELNVNALLLGDSALYLCASSLGRGNSYNEQFFGPGTRLTVL.

The chain couples TRBV20-1 to TRBJ2-5; unclear D gene. Looked up from germline, CDR1 is DFQATT and CDR2 is SNEGSKA (reference sequence). Deletions cut 5 bases from V and 7 bases from J, with 11 bases between. The CDR3 covers 11 residues. The chain's CDR3 is CSAGSSWTQYF. DNA for the CDR3: TGCAGTGCTGGATCTTCGTGGACCCAGTACTTC.

V is TRBV5-8 and J is TRBJ2-1; TRBD2 is a possible D gene (6 bases). The CDR3 totals 15 residues. V shed 4 bases and J shed 4 bases, with 15 bases lying between them. The germline CDR1 and CDR2 sequences are SGHTS and YDEGEE. The CDR3 DNA follows: TGTGCCAGCAGCCCCTTGGGAGGCCGGTACAATGAGCAGTTCTTC. This gives the protein CASSPLGGRYNEQFF.

The V gene is TRBV15, the J gene TRBJ2-5; a possible D gene is TRBD2 (6 bases). Germline V lookup: CDR1 LNHNV, CDR2 YYDKDF (reference sequence). The V end was cut by 0 bases, the J end by 2 bases, with 7 bases between. This CDR3 spans 14 amino acids. The CDR3 loop is CATSRDGGQETQYF. In nucleotides, the CDR3 is TGTGCCACCAGCAGAGATGGGGGGCAAGAGACCCAGTACTTC.

The V gene is TRBV5-1, the J gene TRBJ1-1; possibly TRBD1 for D (6 bases). V lost 2 bases, J lost 4 bases, and 18 bases lay in between. Germline CDR1 is SGHRS and CDR2 is YFSETQ. CDR3 size: 16 residues. CDR3 DNA sequence: TGCGCCAGCAGCTTTACGGGGGCGGGTTTAAGCACTGAAGCTTTCTTT. Encoded protein: CASSFTGAGLSTEAFF.

The V and J genes are TRBV12-5 and TRBJ1-3, with 8 bases fitting TRBD1. From germline, CDR1 is LGHNT and CDR2 FRNRAP. V trimming: 5 bases; J trimming: 3 bases; junction bases outside the gene matches: 3. CDR3 length: 14 residues. CDR3 nucleotide sequence: TGTGCTAGTGGTAACAGGGGGAGTGGAAACACCATATATTTT. This encodes CASGNRGSGNTIYF.

The chain links TRBV18 to TRBJ1-2; a weak D match, TRBD1 (5 bases). CDR1 and CDR2 from the germline V gene are KGHSH and LQKENI. This CDR3 is 15 amino acids long. Trimming removed 3 bases at V and 8 bases at J, with 19 bases between. The CDR3 nucleotides read TGTGCCAGCTCACCCCGTCTGGAGGGGAGTGAGGGCTACACCTTC. This sequence encodes CASSPRLEGSEGYTF.

V and J are TRBV4-2 and TRBJ1-2; weak D call: TRBD1 (6 bases). V was shortened by 2 bases and J by 8 bases, with 15 bases between the two germline ends. The germline V gene encodes CDR1 LGHNA and CDR2 YNFKEQ. CDR3 size: 14 residues. Here the CDR3 reads CASSQRGPGEGYTF. The CDR3 DNA reads as TGTGCCAGCAGCCAACGGGGGCCCGGGGAAGGCTACACCTTC.

The J gene is TRBJ1-1, the V gene TRBV25-1; 7 bases align to TRBD1. Germline values: CDR1 MGHDK, CDR2 SYGVNS. The CDR3 is made up of 16 amino acids. V lost 4 bases to trimming and J lost 5 bases; unmatched junction nucleotides: 13. CDR3 nucleotides: TGTGCCAGCAGTGCGCTGACAGGGTTAGAGGGGACTGAAGCTTTCTTT. Protein: CASSALTGLEGTEAFF. Using reference TRBV25-1 and TRBJ1-1 for the parts outside the CDR3, the full variable domain is EADIYQTPRYLVIGTGKKITLECSQTMGHDKMYWYQQDPGMELHLIHYSYGVNSTEKGDLSSESTVSRIRTEHFPLTLESARPSHTSQYLCASSALTGLEGTEAFFGQGTRLTVV.

The chain carries TRBV6-1 and TRBJ2-3, with 7 bases aligning to TRBD1. The CDR3 is 14 residues long. Germline CDR1 MNHNS, CDR2 SASEGT. Losses at the gene ends were 6 bases for V and 0 bases for J; bases not matched to a gene: 3. CDR3 loop: CASRTGKSTDTQYF. The CDR3 DNA sequence: TGTGCCAGCAGGACAGGGAAGAGCACAGATACGCAGTATTTT.

CDR3 sequence (DNA): TGTGCCAGCAGTCAGAGGGACGAGGGGGAGCTGTTTTTT. This gives the protein CASSQRDEGELFF. The V call is TRBV2, the J call TRBJ2-2, with D perhaps assigned TRBD1 or TRBD2 (5 bases each). The CDR3 runs 13 residues. V dropped 5 bases and J dropped 8 bases, with 12 bases sitting between them. Germline lookup yields CDR1 SNHLY and CDR2 FYNNEI.

The chain couples TRBV7-2 to TRBJ2-7; 8 bases line up with TRBD2. This CDR3 region has 16 residues. Looked up from germline, CDR1 is SGHTA and CDR2 is FQGNSA. V lost 2 bases to trimming and J lost 7 bases; unmatched junction nucleotides: 13. The CDR3 protein is CASSLTAVAGGREQYF. The DNA for the CDR3 is TGTGCCAGCAGCTTAACCGCCGTGGCGGGGGGCCGGGAGCAGTACTTC.

This chain connects TRBV9 to TRBJ2-6; 9 positions agree with TRBD1. The CDR3 totals 18 residues. Germline CDR1 is SGDLS and CDR2 is YYNGEE. J lost 1 base, V lost 4 bases, and 9 bases had no gene match. The CDR3 region has the DNA TGTGCCAGCAGCCCTCCTGGACAGGGGCCTTCTGGGGCCAACGTCCTGACTTTC. It encodes CASSPPGQGPSGANVLTF.

J is TRBJ2-1 and V is TRBV11-3; D ambiguous. The V end was cut by 0 bases, the J end by 2 bases, with 8 bases between. Per the germline V gene, CDR1 is SGHNT and CDR2 is YENEEA. The CDR3 is 15 amino acids. The CDR3 is CASSLDALPYNEQFF. CDR3 bases: TGTGCCAGCAGCTTAGACGCTTTGCCCTACAATGAGCAGTTCTTC.

This clone was counted once. The genes are TRBV5-1 and TRBJ2-4; 8 bases are shared with TRBD1. The CDR3 contains 15 residues. With V trimmed by 1 base and J by 16 bases, 16 bases remained unmatched. The germline V gene encodes CDR1 SGHRS and CDR2 YFSETQ. In DNA form, the CDR3 reads TGCGCCAGCAGCTTGTATTTTTCGTCCAGGGGGCGCGAATACTTC. Residues: CASSLYFSSRGREYF.

The chain is built from TRBV7-9 and TRBJ1-1; TRBD1 aligns across 7 bases. The germline CDR1 and CDR2 sequences are SEHNR and FQNEAQ (reference sequence). The CDR3 totals 16 residues. J gave up 0 bases and V 4 bases, and 8 bases lay outside the gene matches. The CDR3 DNA reads as TGTGCCAGCAGCTCCCGACAGGGTATGCTGAACACTGAAGCTTTCTTT. Translating it yields CASSSRQGMLNTEAFF.

The CDR3 DNA follows: TGTGCCAGCAGAACCTGGTCCGAAACCGAAGCTTTCTTT. Its translation: CASRTWSETEAFF. The chain recombines TRBV28 with TRBJ1-1; D is ambiguous. V gave up 6 bases and J gave up 8 bases, with 16 bases separating them. The CDR3 has 13 residues. CDR1 and CDR2 (germline): MDHEN, SYDVKM.

J is TRBJ1-2 and V is TRBV13; no clear D. Trimming pared 4 bases from V and 0 bases from J, leaving 18 bases between. The CDR3 loop spans 17 amino acids. Germline values: CDR1 PRHDT, CDR2 FYEKMQ (reference sequence). The CDR3 DNA sequence: TGTGCCAGCAGCTCCTTGCTCCCAACAAAGGCTAACTATGGCTACACCTTC. Its translation is CASSSLLPTKANYGYTF.

The V and J genes are TRBV6-1 and TRBJ2-3, with 9 bases aligning to TRBD1. The germline CDR1 and CDR2 sequences are MNHNS and SASEGT. CDR3 length: 14 amino acids. The J segment lost 3 bases and the V segment lost 8 bases, leaving 6 bases of the junction unmatched. The CDR3 spells CASSTGGVTDTQYF. In DNA form, the CDR3 reads TGTGCCAGCTCGACAGGGGGAGTAACAGATACGCAGTATTTT.

The chain has TRBV28 and TRBJ1-1; D unresolved. V dropped 6 bases and J dropped 0 bases, with 5 bases sitting between them. The CDR3 consists of 12 residues. Germline assignment: CDR1 MDHEN and CDR2 SYDVKM. The CDR3 is CASRTLNTEAFF. As DNA, the CDR3 is TGTGCCAGCAGGACCCTGAACACTGAAGCTTTCTTT.

This chain connects TRBV28 to TRBJ2-3, with D perhaps matching TRBD1 or TRBD2 (5 bases each). CDR3 length: 12 residues. V was trimmed by 8 bases and J by 9 bases, leaving 15 bases between them. The germline CDR1 and CDR2 sequences are MDHEN and SYDVKM. CDR3 region: CASSSVGDTQYF. In nucleotides, the CDR3 is TGTGCCAGCTCGAGTGTTGGGGACACGCAGTATTTT.

V gene TRBV18 combines with J gene TRBJ2-7; D ambiguous. V lost 3 bases and J lost 1, with 16 bases in between. CDR1 and CDR2 from the germline V gene are KGHSH and LQKENI. This CDR3 contains 16 residues. The CDR3 DNA reads TGTGCCAGCTCACCTAACCCGCCTAGTTCTTCCTACGAGCAGTACTTC. Protein product: CASSPNPPSSSYEQYF.

The genes are TRBV5-8 and TRBJ2-7, with 8 bases lining up with TRBD1. The trim removed 4 bases at V and 9 bases at J, leaving 6 bases unmatched. The CDR3 length is 12 residues. Germline CDR1 SGHTS, CDR2 YDEGEE. CDR3 nucleotide sequence: TGTGCCAGCAGCGGAATACAGGGGGGGCAGTACTTC. This sequence encodes CASSGIQGGQYF. Full variable domain (rest looked up from reference TRBV5-8 and TRBJ2-7): EAGVTQSPTHLIKTRGQQATLRCSPISGHTSVYWYQQALGLGLQFLLWYDEGEERNRGNFPPRFSGRQFPNYSSELNVNALELEDSALYLCASSGIQGGQYFGPGTRLTVT.

This clone was detected only once. V and J are TRBV7-9 and TRBJ2-1; TRBD1 matches at 7 bases. Per germline, CDR1 SEHNR and CDR2 FQNEAQ (reference sequence). CDR3 length equals 16 residues. The junction had 6 bases not matched to a gene; V was cut back by 1 base and J by 3 bases. CDR3 sequence reads: CASSLVAGGNYNEQFF. CDR3 bases: TGTGCCAGCAGCTTAGTGGCAGGGGGAAACTACAATGAGCAGTTCTTC.